Sequencing of this TCR beta chain was carried out in a study of blood T cell repertoires in COVID-19. Across the whole study: The origin of the acute and convalescent COVID-19 samples was the United States, Italy and Spain. The analysed material was cDNA or gDNA that came from T cells, B-cell-depleted T cells, or PBMCs.

Participants, 18 to 89 years old, spanned more than 20 US areas. Authors' analysis steps: Amplification of reference gene primers provided the estimated nucleated cell counts. This table comes from immunoSEQ multiplex PCR, and its TCRdb copy is limited to in-frame clones, with some not included. The V and J calls and clone size come from that table; D and trimming were worked out from the DNA. The sample records almost 250,000 clones, more than 75% being singletons. This CDR3 has 14 residues. V was shortened by 10 bases and J by 8 bases, with 17 bases between the two germline ends. The germline CDR1 and CDR2 sequences are KGHDR and SFDVKD.

This sequence was found in a woman aged 45 to 65 who had recovered from COVID-19. The specimen sequenced was PBMCs or T cells enriched from blood (not recorded which). The chain is built from TRBV24-1 and TRBJ1-6; D ambiguous. Here the CDR3 DNA reads TGTGCCACAGCCCGTCACGCCGGAGATTCACCCCTCCACTTT. It codes for CATARHAGDSPLHF.